Presented here are 25 T cell receptor beta chains from one specimen sequenced in a study of identical twins. Each CDR3 protein is one row after TCRdb ran MiXCR on the 5' RACE reads. The data show approximately 250,000 distinct CDR3 sequences, 6.5% to 8% seen once. The same data also contributed to another study, on T cells expressing NK-cell markers.

The sample was CD8+ T cells sorted from blood. All receptors derive from a woman between 18 and 29 years old in good health.

The chain is built from TRBV3-1 and TRBJ2-3; D might be TRBD2 (6 bases). The V gene's germline CDR1 is LGHDT and CDR2 YNNKEL (reference sequence). V was cut by 0 bases and J by 15 bases, with 16 bases left in between. The CDR3 sequence is 13 residues long. The CDR3 nucleotides are TGTGCCAGCAGCCAAGATGTGTGGGCGGGGCCATATTTT. The encoded protein is CASSQDVWAGPYF.

This chain uses TRBV7-9 with TRBJ2-3, with 7 bases matching TRBD2. The germline V gene has CDR1 SEHNR and CDR2 FQNEAQ (reference sequence). The CDR3 has 16 residues. Trimming took 8 bases from V and 2 from J; bases not matched to a gene: 13. The CDR3 sequence: CASSQHGEGFTDTQYF. DNA of the CDR3: TGTGCCAGCTCCCAACATGGGGAGGGTTTCACAGATACGCAGTATTTT.

The chain couples TRBV12-3 or TRBV12-4 to TRBJ1-1; TRBD1 agrees at 10 bases. The CDR3 loop spans 12 amino acids. The V gene end was trimmed by 5 bases and the J gene end by 10 bases; junction bases not matched to a gene: 4. CDR3 residues: CASSLGQGVAFF. CDR3 in DNA: TGTGCCAGCAGTCTAGGACAGGGGGTAGCTTTCTTT.

The chain carries TRBV7-9 and TRBJ2-5; D gene unclear. This CDR3 has 11 amino acids. V lost 4 bases and J 5 bases, leaving 5 bases between the germline ends. Looked up from germline, CDR1 is SEHNR and CDR2 is FQNEAQ (reference sequence). The CDR3 is CASSSHETQYF. The CDR3, as DNA: TGTGCCAGCAGCTCCCACGAGACCCAGTACTTC.

This clonotype was seen only a few times. The chain is built from TRBV11-2 and TRBJ1-6; D might be TRBD1 (5 bases). The CDR3 sequence is 14 residues long. Germline CDR1 SGHAT, CDR2 FQNNGV. Trimming stripped 5 bases from V and 7 bases from J, with 12 bases between. The CDR3: CASSRGARNSPLHF. The CDR3 nucleotides are TGTGCCAGCAGCCGAGGGGCCAGGAATTCACCCCTCCACTTT. The full variable domain, rest sourced from reference TRBV11-2 and TRBJ1-6, is EAGVAQSPRYKIIEKRQSVAFWCNPISGHATLYWYQQILGQGPKLLIQFQNNGVVDDSQLPKDRFSAERLKGVDSTLKIQPAKLEDSAVYLCASSRGARNSPLHFGNGTRLTVT.

The chain has TRBV20-1 and TRBJ2-3, with 7 bases matching TRBD1. Unmatched junction bases numbered 11, after V lost 4 bases and J lost 1 base. Germline values: CDR1 DFQATT, CDR2 SNEGSKA (reference sequence). The CDR3 runs 16 residues. CDR3 sequence reads: CSATPSTGRGTDTQYF. The DNA of the CDR3 is TGCAGTGCTACCCCCTCGACAGGGCGCGGCACAGATACGCAGTATTTT.

There are many counts of this clonotype. The chain has TRBV10-3 and TRBJ2-1, with 8 bases aligning to TRBD2. CDR1 and CDR2 from the germline V gene are ENHRY and SYGVKD. V trimming: 0 bases; J trimming: 8 bases; junction bases outside the gene matches: 6. CDR3 length: 15 residues. In DNA, the CDR3 is TGTGCCATCAGTGAGTCGGGGACTAGTGTCTATGAGCAGTTCTTC. The encoded protein is CAISESGTSVYEQFF.

This clonotype was seen a few times. An end of the junction differs from the germline gene, which may be a read error. The chain combines TRBV7-7 with TRBJ2-2; 8 bases agree with TRBD1. Germline CDR1 and CDR2: SSHAT and FNYEAQ (reference sequence). The CDR3 length is 15 residues. The CDR3 bases are TGTGCTAGCAGCAGCAGGGGGCTTATCACCGGGGAGCTGTTTTTT. Translating it yields CASSSRGLITGELFF.

V and J are TRBV10-3 and TRBJ1-5; D not certain. V was trimmed by 6 bases and J by 3 bases, leaving 12 bases between them. The CDR3 is made up of 14 amino acids. CDR1 and CDR2 (germline): ENHRY, SYGVKD. The CDR3 DNA follows: TGTGCCATCAGGGATCCCCAAGACAATCAGCCCCAGCATTTT. This encodes CAIRDPQDNQPQHF.

There are many counts of this clonotype. This rearrangement joins TRBV20-1 to TRBJ2-1; TRBD2 matches at 7 bases. The germline CDR1 and CDR2 sequences are DFQATT and SNEGSKA (reference sequence). The CDR3 spans 15 residues. With V trimmed by 6 bases and J by 2 bases, 10 bases remained unmatched. DNA for the CDR3: TGCAGTGCGGAAGCGGGGTTCCTGGCCTACAATGAGCAGTTCTTC. The encoded protein is CSAEAGFLAYNEQFF.

Ten or more counts support this clonotype. This sequence joins TRBV6-1 and TRBJ2-5, with 7 nucleotides matching TRBD2. With 2 bases clipped from V and 2 bases from J, the junction kept 11 bases outside the gene matches. Germline CDR1 and CDR2: MNHNS and SASEGT. The CDR3 is made up of 17 amino acids. CDR3 loop: CASSEQSVGGLQETQYF. CDR3 coding DNA: TGTGCCAGCAGTGAACAAAGCGTCGGGGGACTACAAGAGACCCAGTACTTC.

This clonotype was counted a few times. The gene calls are TRBV15 and TRBJ2-3; a weak D match, TRBD2 (5 bases). Between the trimmed V and J ends, which lost 1 base and 2 bases, there was a span of 10 bases. The CDR3 loop spans 15 amino acids. Germline assignment: CDR1 LNHNV and CDR2 YYDKDF (reference sequence). The CDR3 spells CATSRVEDLTDTQYF. The CDR3 nucleotides read TGTGCCACCAGCAGAGTGGAGGACCTCACAGATACGCAGTATTTT.

This clonotype was recorded at least ten times. The chain has TRBV5-5 and TRBJ2-1; D unresolved. The V end lost 6 bases, the J end lost 7 bases, and 17 bases lay between the germline ends. CDR3 length: 14 amino acids. The germline CDR1 and CDR2 sequences are SGHKS and YYEKEE (reference sequence). In DNA form, the CDR3 reads TGTGCCAGCAACATTAATTACCTAGGAAATGAGCAGTTCTTC. It specifies CASNINYLGNEQFF.

Ten or more counts support this clonotype. The chain couples TRBV5-6 to TRBJ1-4; D uncertain. Per the germline V gene, CDR1 is SGHDT and CDR2 is YYEEEE. The V end lost 4 bases, the J end lost 6 bases, and 13 bases lay between the germline ends. The CDR3 consists of 14 residues. CDR3 in amino acids: CASSPTVLDEKLFF. CDR3 coding DNA: TGTGCCAGCAGCCCCACGGTACTGGATGAAAAACTGTTTTTT.

This chain uses TRBV9 with TRBJ1-2, with a weak D call TRBD1 (5 bases). Trimming removed 3 bases at V and 8 bases at J, with 8 bases between. Germline CDR1 and CDR2: SGDLS and YYNGEE. CDR3 length: 11 residues. CDR3 loop: CASSAQGGYTF. The CDR3 bases are TGTGCCAGCAGCGCCCAGGGAGGCTACACCTTC.

In its sample, this clonotype was seen a few times. The V call is TRBV6-1, the J call TRBJ1-1, with D hard to call. The V end lost 2 bases, the J end lost 0 bases, and 10 bases lay between the germline ends. The CDR3 has 15 amino acids. In germline, CDR1 is MNHNS, CDR2 SASEGT. CDR3 nucleotides: TGTGCCAGCAGTGAACAGGTTGGAGTGAACACTGAAGCTTTCTTT. The encoded protein is CASSEQVGVNTEAFF.

This clonotype showed up many times. This chain uses TRBV29-1 with TRBJ2-7; D gene ambiguous. V was cut by 4 bases and J by 0 bases, with 10 bases left in between. Per the germline V gene, CDR1 is SQVTM and CDR2 is ANQGSEA. This CDR3 comprises 13 residues. Written as DNA, the CDR3 is TGCAGCGTTGGCGACATTTCCTCCTACGAGCAGTACTTC. It translates to CSVGDISSYEQYF.

This clonotype appeared a few times. This chain uses TRBV6-6 with TRBJ2-7, with D perhaps TRBD2 (5 bases). Trimming removed 2 bases from V and 7 bases from J, with 12 bases in between. This CDR3 is 13 amino acids long. The germline V gene has CDR1 MNHNY and CDR2 SVGAGI (reference sequence). The CDR3 DNA is TGTGCCAGCAGTTACATGGAAACGGGGGAGCAGTACTTC. Translated, it gives CASSYMETGEQYF.

This clonotype was seen more than once but under ten times. This rearrangement joins TRBV27 to TRBJ1-5; D uncertain. Trimming removed 7 bases from V and 7 bases from J, with 11 bases in between. Per germline, CDR1 MNHEY and CDR2 SMNVEV (reference sequence). The CDR3 extends over 12 amino acids. CDR3 DNA: TGTGCCAGCACCCATGGGAACCAGCCCCAGCATTTT. Its translation is CASTHGNQPQHF.

This clonotype showed up many times. The V call is TRBV7-9, the J call TRBJ1-2, with 8 bases aligning to TRBD1. Germline values: CDR1 SEHNR, CDR2 FQNEAQ (reference sequence). The V gene end was trimmed by 5 bases and the J gene end by 7 bases; junction bases not matched to a gene: 12. The CDR3 runs 15 residues. CDR3 nucleotides: TGTGCCAGCAGCGCCCCCCTGACAGGGGCCGGTGGCTACACCTTC. Translated, it gives CASSAPLTGAGGYTF.

There are a few counts of this clonotype. CDR3 nucleotide sequence: TGTGCCAGCGGGGCTGAAGCTTTCTTT. Translated: CASGAEAFF. The genes are TRBV7-9 and TRBJ1-1, with D unclear. This CDR3 spans 9 amino acids. V was pared by 8 bases and J by 6 bases, with 4 bases between. CDR1 is SEHNR, CDR2 FQNEAQ, per germline (reference sequence).

V and J are TRBV20-1 and TRBJ1-1; 7 positions agree with TRBD1. The CDR3 runs to 13 residues. V lost 7 bases to trimming and J lost 1 base; unmatched junction nucleotides: 6. Per the germline V gene, CDR1 is DFQATT and CDR2 is SNEGSKA (reference sequence). This CDR3 is CSVTQGENTEAFF. CDR3 sequence (DNA): TGCAGTGTCACCCAGGGGGAGAACACTGAAGCTTTCTTT.

The V gene is TRBV7-6, the J gene TRBJ2-7; D is unclear. This CDR3 contains 14 residues. In germline, CDR1 is SGHVS, CDR2 FNYEAQ. Trimming took off 1 base at V and 5 bases at J, with 12 bases between the two ends. The CDR3 region has the DNA TGTGCCAGCAGCTTAGGGCCTGGCCGGGACGAGCAGTACTTC. This gives the protein CASSLGPGRDEQYF.

This clonotype has ten or more counts. The chain combines TRBV27 with TRBJ2-7; possibly TRBD1 for D (5 bases). Looked up from germline, CDR1 is MNHEY and CDR2 is SMNVEV (reference sequence). The CDR3 loop spans 12 amino acids. V was cut by 6 bases and J by 0 bases, with 6 bases left in between. Written as DNA, the CDR3 is TGTGCCAGCAGCGACAGCTCCTACGAGCAGTACTTC. Translating it yields CASSDSSYEQYF.

Many counts were recorded for this clonotype. The V gene is TRBV7-9, the J gene TRBJ2-7; possible D gene TRBD2, 5 bases. Deletions cut 5 bases from V and 9 bases from J, with 11 bases between. Germline CDR1 and CDR2: SEHNR and FQNEAQ (reference sequence). The CDR3 extends over 11 amino acids. The CDR3 protein is CASSVLEVQYF. CDR3 bases: TGTGCCAGCAGCGTCCTGGAGGTGCAGTACTTC.